The rows below give T cell receptor beta chains drawn from one sample of a study of T cells in Graves' hyperthyroidism and ophthalmopathy. TCRdb fed the multiplex PCR reads into MiXCR, producing one record per CDR3 protein. The sample yields approximately 610,000 distinct CDR3 sequences, over 15% seen once. The specimen sequenced was blood. These TCRs come from a young woman with Graves' hyperthyroidism. CDR3s include the opening cysteine and the closing phenylalanine or tryptophan. The order of the fields is clone size, J gene, V gene, D gene, CDR3 protein, CDR3 DNA. D genes are given only for firm matches. Clone size, where shown, is once, few, many, or a class for clones that have expanded.

few,TRBJ2-1,TRBV6-2/TRBV6-3,TRBD2,CASRTIAGGLRNEQFF,TGTGCCAGCAGGACTATAGCGGGGGGGCTTCGGAATGAGCAGTTCTTC
few,TRBJ2-2,TRBV7-9,.,CASSLVTPKVPGELFF,TGTGCCAGCAGCTTAGTTACACCCAAGGTTCCCGGGGAGCTGTTTTTT
many,TRBJ2-7,TRBV7-2,.,CASSTSWASHYEQYF,TGTGCCAGCAGCACTAGTTGGGCCTCCCACTACGAGCAGTACTTC
few,TRBJ1-1,TRBV5-1,.,CASREGSMNTEAFF,TGCGCCAGCAGGGAGGGGTCGATGAACACTGAAGCTTTCTTT
many,TRBJ2-1,TRBV20-1,TRBD2,CSAPSGRATDEQFF,TGCAGTGCTCCTAGCGGGAGGGCCACGGATGAGCAGTTCTTC
many,TRBJ1-2,TRBV28,.,CASSLKVSYGYTF,TGTGCCAGCAGTTTAAAGGTCAGCTATGGCTACACCTTC
.,TRBJ1-2,TRBV4-3,.,CASSQDRGSYYGYTF,TGCGCCAGCAGCCAAGATCGAGGCAGCTACTATGGCTACACCTTC
many,TRBJ2-7,TRBV15,TRBD2,CATSREGAGGPSSIYEQYF,TGTGCCACCAGCAGAGAAGGAGCGGGAGGGCCGTCTTCCATATACGAGCAGTACTTC
.,TRBJ1-6,TRBV7-2,TRBD1,CASSSRTGGVSPLHF,TGTGCCAGCAGCTCTAGGACAGGGGGAGTTTCACCCCTCCACTTT
many,TRBJ2-7,TRBV7-9,.,CASSLLTSYEQYF,TGTGCCAGCAGCCTCCTGACTTCCTACGAGCAGTACTTC
few,TRBJ1-1,TRBV5-1,.,CASSPDGGGTEAFF,TGCGCCAGCAGCCCCGATGGGGGGGGCACTGAAGCTTTCTTT
.,TRBJ2-7,TRBV5-1,.,CASSLADFSYEQYF,TGCGCCAGCAGCTTGGCCGACTTCTCCTACGAGCAGTACTTC
many,TRBJ2-3,TRBV19,.,CASSISDTQYF,TGTGCCAGCAGTATATCAGATACGCAGTATTTT
.,TRBJ2-3,TRBV20-1,TRBD2,CSAGGGKDTQYF,TGCAGTGCCGGGGGGGGAAAGGATACGCAGTATTTT
.,TRBJ1-3,TRBV5-5,.,CASSLVPISGNTIYF,TGTGCCAGCAGCTTGGTTCCGATCTCTGGAAACACCATATATTTT
many,TRBJ2-3,TRBV7-2,.,CASRRRGAHTQYF,TGTGCCAGCAGAAGAAGGGGGGCCCATACGCAGTATTTT
many,TRBJ2-7,TRBV5-1,.,CASSLASPADEQYF,TGCGCCAGCAGCTTGGCCTCACCGGCTGACGAGCAGTACTTC
few,TRBJ2-6,TRBV2,.,CASSVWAGANVLTF,TGTGCCAGCAGTGTCTGGGCTGGGGCCAACGTCCTGACTTTC
few,TRBJ1-2,TRBV19,TRBD1,CASHGQGDGYTF,TGTGCCAGTCACGGACAGGGGGATGGCTACACCTTC
many,TRBJ1-2,TRBV14,.,CASSPTTANYGYTF,TGTGCCAGCAGCCCAACGACAGCCAACTATGGCTACACCTTC
.,TRBJ2-2,TRBV6-5,TRBD1,CASSYQGQGNTGELFF,TGTGCCAGCAGTTACCAGGGACAGGGGAACACCGGGGAGCTGTTTTTT
.,TRBJ1-6,TRBV6-2/TRBV6-3,TRBD1,CASSYGQGGISPLHF,TGTGCCAGCAGTTACGGGCAGGGGGGTATTTCACCCCTCCACTTT
.,TRBJ2-3,TRBV20-1,TRBD2,CSARDALAGGGARGLDTQYF,TGCAGTGCTAGAGATGCACTAGCGGGGGGGGGGGCGCGTGGCCTGGATACGCAGTATTTT
many,TRBJ1-2,TRBV2,TRBD1,CASKTGASVYGYTF,TGTGCCAGCAAGACAGGGGCTTCGGTCTATGGCTACACCTTC
many,TRBJ1-5,TRBV20-1,.,CSAISGGRVNQPQHF,TGCAGTGCTATAAGCGGGGGGCGCGTTAATCAGCCCCAGCATTTT
many,TRBJ2-5,TRBV5-6,.,CASSLSGDIQETQYF,TGTGCCAGCAGCTTGTCCGGGGACATCCAAGAGACCCAGTACTTC